The sequence of this TCR beta chain was determined in a study of cytomegalovirus exposure and HLA in healthy donors. Whole-study context: Genotyping showed roughly 86% of over 350 donors falling in the Caucasian-associated ancestry cluster.

This clone occurred once. V shed 4 bases, J shed 5 bases, and the junction held 6 bases outside the gene matches. In germline, CDR1 is MNHEY, CDR2 SMNVEV (reference sequence). The CDR3 length is 15 residues. 13 Jbeta primers and 60 Vbeta primers were used for the PCR. Clones were sequenced by immunoSEQ multiplex PCR, and TCRdb holds only the in-frame ones, with some missing. The table records 45,000 to 60,000 clones, around 70% of them present only once. This clonotype was obtained from a woman in her forties or fifties in good health and CMV-seronegative. Sequencing input: PBMCs. V gene TRBV27 combines with J gene TRBJ2-2; 8 bases are shared with TRBD1. The CDR3 nucleotides read TGTGCCAGCAGTTCCGGACAGGGTAGGACCGGGGAGCTGTTTTTT. Encoded protein: CASSSGQGRTGELFF.